The source of this T cell receptor beta chain is a study of T-cell reconstitution after alpha-beta-depleted transplantation in children. This clonotype has ten or more counts. Antigen specificity is unknown. The germline gives CDR1 MNHEY, CDR2 SVGEGT. The length of the CDR3 is 18 residues. Losses at the gene ends were 2 bases for V and 10 bases for J; bases not matched to a gene: 13. Molecular barcoding with unique molecular identifiers was used for the TCRbeta library. TCRdb fed the PCR reads into MiXCR, producing one record per CDR3 protein. This sample carries approximately 190,000 distinct CDR3 sequences, about 6% of them seen once, and the ten largest clones take 4.5% to 5.5%. Study-level results: Surviving recipient T cells and thymic progenitors underlay high day-60 TCRbeta diversity in some patients. Several hundred rapidly expanded clones from non-depleted graft cells reportedly supplied alpha-beta T cells about two months post-transplant. T-cell counts and diversity at one year following transplant were attributed mainly to newly produced T cells.

This specimen consisted of PBMCs, obtained before TCRalphabeta/CD19-depleted stem cell transplant. This chain joins TRBV6-2 or TRBV6-3 and TRBJ2-1; TRBD2 aligns across 14 bases. This clonotype was sampled from a girl under three years old with combined immunodeficiency, due to receive a stem cell transplant. In DNA, the CDR3 is TGTGCCAGCAGTTACCCCTATCGACTAGCGGGAGGGCCCCCCGAGCAGTTCTTC. This encodes CASSYPYRLAGGPPEQFF.